This section outlines one T cell receptor beta chain sequence together with its context. The data belong to a study of blood T cell repertoires in COVID-19. Participants came from roughly 24 US areas, aged roughly 18 to 89 years. Sequencing was performed with immunoSEQ multiplex PCR; in TCRdb, only in-frame clones are kept and a portion is missing. The table shows around 250,000 clones, with 91% occurring only once. Per germline, CDR1 SQVTM and CDR2 ANQGSEA. Losses at the gene ends were 6 bases for V and 4 bases for J; bases not matched to a gene: 14. The CDR3 extends over 17 amino acids. Input material: PBMCs or T cells enriched from blood (not recorded which). The clonotype originates from a human donor in a cohort exposed to, infected with or recovered from COVID-19 (not recorded which). The donor label of this sample is uncertain. This chain joins TRBV29-1 and TRBJ2-5, with TRBD2 identical over 13 bases. CDR3 nucleotide sequence: TGCAGCGTCCCCGGGACTAGCGGGAAATTTTTTGGAGAGACCCAGTACTTC. Residues: CSVPGTSGKFFGETQYF.